These T cell receptor beta chains were read from a single sample in a study of blood T cell repertoires in COVID-19. Libraries were prepared by immunoSEQ multiplex PCR; TCRdb keeps only in-frame clonotypes and omits some of them. The sample yields a few hundred thousand clones, around 87% seen once. Sequencing was done on a sample of peripheral blood. Every receptor here comes from a woman aged 45-60 years who had recovered from COVID-19. The CDR3 runs from the conserved cysteine through the conserved F or W. D genes are given only for firm matches. Rows may omit the clone size; those that give it use once, few, many or a size class.

v_gene,d_gene,j_gene,abundance,CDR3aa,CDR3nt
TRBV12-3/TRBV12-4,.,TRBJ1-3,.,CASSSSSGNTIYF,TGTGCCAGCAGTTCTAGCTCTGGAAACACCATATATTTT
TRBV7-9,TRBD1,TRBJ1-3,few,CASSLRQGARDTIYF,TGTGCCAGCAGCCTCCGACAGGGAGCTAGAGACACCATATATTTT
TRBV28,TRBD2,TRBJ2-7,.,CASSLSGLAGYEQYF,TGTGCCAGCAGTTTATCTGGGCTAGCGGGATACGAGCAGTACTTC
TRBV27,.,TRBJ1-5,.,CASTSVLGNQPQHF,TGTGCCAGCACTTCAGTCCTGGGCAATCAGCCCCAGCATTTT
TRBV19,.,TRBJ2-6,.,CASWSSGANVLTF,TGTGCCAGTTGGAGTTCTGGGGCCAACGTCCTGACTTTC
TRBV3-1/TRBV3-2,.,TRBJ1-5,.,CASSSQQGSQPQHF,TGTGCCAGCAGCTCTCAACAGGGTTCGCAGCCCCAGCATTTT
TRBV13,.,TRBJ2-7,.,CASSPDGTGAYEQYF,TGTGCCAGCAGCCCCGACGGAACAGGAGCCTACGAGCAGTACTTC
TRBV7-2,TRBD2,TRBJ2-7,.,CASSPVGTSGSEQYF,TGTGCCAGCAGCCCGGTCGGGACTAGCGGGAGCGAGCAGTACTTC
TRBV5-6,TRBD1,TRBJ2-2,.,CASSRAGGQNTGELFF,TGTGCCAGCAGCAGAGCAGGGGGCCAGAACACCGGGGAGCTGTTTTTT
TRBV28,.,TRBJ1-5,.,CASSSLRGQPQHF,TGTGCCAGCAGTTCCCTCAGAGGTCAGCCCCAGCATTTT
TRBV7-2,.,TRBJ2-7,.,CASSLARSGEQYF,TGTGCCAGCAGCTTAGCCAGGTCTGGTGAGCAGTACTTC
TRBV24-1,TRBD2,TRBJ2-1,once,CATSDGRRAGGGFF,TGTGCCACCAGTGATGGCCGGCGAGCGGGAGGAGGGTTCTTC
TRBV30,.,TRBJ2-5,once,CAWSVASAETQYF,TGTGCCTGGAGTGTGGCTAGCGCAGAGACCCAGTACTTC
TRBV11-2,.,TRBJ2-3,.,CASSSLSTQYF,TGTGCCAGCAGCTCCCTGAGTACGCAGTATTTT
TRBV27,TRBD1,TRBJ1-4,.,CASTQPGQGAEKLFF,TGTGCCAGCACGCAACCCGGACAGGGCGCTGAAAAACTGTTTTTT
TRBV28,.,TRBJ2-3,.,CASEPPAGRGTDTQYF,TGTGCCAGCGAACCACCGGCGGGGAGGGGGACAGATACGCAGTATTTT
TRBV5-4,.,TRBJ2-5,.,CASSNLGTSQETQYF,TGTGCCAGCAGCAACCTAGGGACTTCTCAAGAGACCCAGTACTTC
TRBV18,TRBD1,TRBJ2-7,few,CASSPRIRGQGYEQYF,TGTGCCAGCTCACCCAGAATTCGGGGACAGGGATACGAGCAGTACTTC
TRBV7-2,.,TRBJ2-1,.,CASSLVVGGEQFF,TGTGCCAGCAGCTTAGTAGTAGGAGGGGAGCAGTTCTTC
TRBV20-1,.,TRBJ2-3,.,CSASGRKSTDTQYF,TGCAGTGCTAGTGGGAGGAAAAGCACAGATACGCAGTATTTT
TRBV9,TRBD2,TRBJ2-1,.,CASSTDRLAGVNEQFF,TGTGCCAGCAGCACTGACCGACTAGCGGGAGTTAATGAGCAGTTCTTC
TRBV30,TRBD2,TRBJ2-3,.,CAWRKRGGTDTQYF,TGTGCCTGGAGGAAGCGGGGTGGTACAGATACGCAGTATTTT
TRBV6-6,TRBD1,TRBJ1-3,.,CASRGGQFRSGNTIYF,TGTGCCAGCAGGGGGGGACAGTTCCGCTCTGGAAACACCATATATTTT
TRBV2,TRBD2,TRBJ2-5,.,CASRPTSGKETQYF,TGTGCCAGCAGGCCGACTAGCGGTAAAGAGACCCAGTACTTC
TRBV20-1,.,TRBJ1-5,once,CSASEEGNQPQHF,TGCAGTGCTAGTGAGGAGGGCAATCAGCCCCAGCATTTT
TRBV4-1,.,TRBJ2-1,once,CASSQRVGSLDEQFF,TGCGCCAGCAGCCAGCGGGTTGGGTCGTTGGATGAGCAGTTCTTC
TRBV6-2/TRBV6-3,.,TRBJ1-2,.,CASSANRVPYYGYTF,TGTGCCAGCAGTGCGAACAGGGTACCCTACTATGGCTACACCTTC
TRBV7-2,TRBD1,TRBJ2-2,.,CASSWQGAHGELFF,TGTGCCAGCAGCTGGCAGGGGGCCCACGGGGAGCTGTTTTTT
TRBV7-6,TRBD2,TRBJ2-1,.,CASSLVAGGDNEQFF,TGTGCCAGCAGCTTAGTGGCGGGAGGAGACAATGAGCAGTTCTTC
TRBV6-5,TRBD1,TRBJ1-2,.,CASSSTGVKGYTF,TGTGCCAGCAGTTCCACAGGGGTGAAGGGCTACACCTTC
TRBV6-5,.,TRBJ1-6,.,CASTLSSYNSPLHF,TGTGCCAGCACTCTGAGCTCCTATAATTCACCCCTCCACTTT
TRBV11-1,TRBD1,TRBJ2-5,once,CASSPGTGSQETQYF,TGTGCCAGCAGCCCTGGGACAGGAAGTCAAGAGACCCAGTACTTC
TRBV3-1/TRBV3-2,.,TRBJ2-2,.,CASSQGSTTSGELFF,TGTGCCAGCAGCCAAGGGTCGACTACCTCCGGGGAGCTGTTTTTT
TRBV2,.,TRBJ1-3,.,CASSELQGPGNTIYF,TGTGCCAGCAGTGAGTTACAGGGACCTGGAAACACCATATATTTT
TRBV5-1,.,TRBJ1-1,.,CASSLARSSMNTEAFF,TGCGCCAGCAGCTTGGCTAGGTCTAGCATGAACACTGAAGCTTTCTTT
TRBV6-2/TRBV6-3,TRBD2,TRBJ2-6,.,CASSYSMRGRTGANVLTF,TGTGCCAGCAGTTACTCGATGCGGGGGAGGACTGGGGCCAACGTCCTGACTTTC
TRBV4-1,.,TRBJ2-7,.,CASSQARDSYEQYF,TGCGCCAGCAGCCAAGCCCGGGACTCCTACGAGCAGTACTTC
TRBV27,.,TRBJ2-7,.,CASSPVGLSYEQYF,TGTGCCAGCAGTCCCGTGGGGCTGTCCTACGAGCAGTACTTC
TRBV3-1/TRBV3-2,.,TRBJ1-2,.,CASSQDVVRGYYGYTF,TGTGCCAGCAGCCAAGATGTTGTTAGGGGCTACTATGGTTACACCTTC
TRBV5-1,TRBD1,TRBJ1-6,.,CASSLGQGGNSPLHF,TGCGCCAGCAGCCTCGGACAGGGGGGGAATTCACCCCTCCACTTT
TRBV6-5,.,TRBJ2-2,.,CASSLGLTGELFF,TGTGCCAGCAGCCTCGGACTTACCGGGGAGCTGTTTTTT
TRBV2,TRBD1,TRBJ1-2,once,CASRETLQGARGYTF,TGTGCCAGCAGGGAAACTCTACAGGGGGCGCGAGGCTACACCTTC
TRBV12-3/TRBV12-4,.,TRBJ2-3,.,CASSLLTADTQYF,TGTGCCAGCAGTTTGTTGACTGCAGATACGCAGTATTTT
TRBV11-2,.,TRBJ1-6,.,CASSQDIHSPLHF,TGTGCCAGCAGCCAGGACATCCATTCACCCCTCCACTTT
TRBV29-1,.,TRBJ2-1,.,CSTSDISSYNEQFF,TGCAGCACCTCGGACATTAGCTCCTACAATGAGCAGTTCTTC